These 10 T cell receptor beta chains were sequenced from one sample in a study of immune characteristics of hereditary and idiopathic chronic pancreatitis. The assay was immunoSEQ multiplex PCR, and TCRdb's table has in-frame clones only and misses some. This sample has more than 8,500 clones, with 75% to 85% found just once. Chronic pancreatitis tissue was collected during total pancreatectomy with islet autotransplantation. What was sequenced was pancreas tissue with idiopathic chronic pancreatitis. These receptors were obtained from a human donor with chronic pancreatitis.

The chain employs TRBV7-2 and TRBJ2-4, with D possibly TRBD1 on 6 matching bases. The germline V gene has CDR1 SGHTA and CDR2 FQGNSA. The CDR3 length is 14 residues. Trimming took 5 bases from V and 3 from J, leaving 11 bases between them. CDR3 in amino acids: CASSPQGIKNIQYF. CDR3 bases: TGTGCCAGCAGCCCACAGGGCATCAAAAACATTCAGTACTTC. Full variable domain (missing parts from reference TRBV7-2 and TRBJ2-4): GAGVSQSPSNKVTEKGKDVELRCDPISGHTALYWYRQSLGQGLEFLIYFQGNSAPDKSGLPSDRFSAERTGGSVSTLTIQRTQQEDSAVYLCASSPQGIKNIQYFGAGTRLSVL.

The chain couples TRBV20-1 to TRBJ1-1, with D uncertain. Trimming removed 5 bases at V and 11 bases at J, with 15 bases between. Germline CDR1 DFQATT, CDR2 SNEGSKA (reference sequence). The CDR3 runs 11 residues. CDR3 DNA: TGCAGTGCTGGAAGCTCCCCCTGGGCTTTCTTT. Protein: CSAGSSPWAFF.

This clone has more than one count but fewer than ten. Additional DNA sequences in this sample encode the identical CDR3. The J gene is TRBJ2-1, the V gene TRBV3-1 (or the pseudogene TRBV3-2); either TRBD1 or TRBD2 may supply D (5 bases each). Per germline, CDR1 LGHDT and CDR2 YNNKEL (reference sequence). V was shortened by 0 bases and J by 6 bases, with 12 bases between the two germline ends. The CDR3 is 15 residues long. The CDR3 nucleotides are TGTGCCAGCAGCCAAGAGGGGCCTCGGGGCAATGAGCAGTTCTTC. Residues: CASSQEGPRGNEQFF.

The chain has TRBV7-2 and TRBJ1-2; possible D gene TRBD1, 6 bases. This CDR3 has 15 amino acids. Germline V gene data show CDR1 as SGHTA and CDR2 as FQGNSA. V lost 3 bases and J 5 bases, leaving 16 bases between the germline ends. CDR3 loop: CASSLDPGHQYGYTF. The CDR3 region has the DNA TGTGCCAGCAGCTTGGACCCGGGACATCAATATGGCTACACCTTC.

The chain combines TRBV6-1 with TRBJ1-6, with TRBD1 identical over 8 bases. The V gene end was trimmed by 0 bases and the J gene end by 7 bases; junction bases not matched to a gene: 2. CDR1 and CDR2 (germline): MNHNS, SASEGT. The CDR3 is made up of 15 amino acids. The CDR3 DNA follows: TGTGCCAGCAGTGAAGCGCCAGGGGGCAATTCACCCCTCCACTTT. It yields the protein CASSEAPGGNSPLHF.

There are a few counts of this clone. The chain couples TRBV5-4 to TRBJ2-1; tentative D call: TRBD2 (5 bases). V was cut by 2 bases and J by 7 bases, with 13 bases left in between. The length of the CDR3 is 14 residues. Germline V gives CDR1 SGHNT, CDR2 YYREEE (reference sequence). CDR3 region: CASSFGLEGNEQFF. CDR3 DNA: TGTGCCAGCAGCTTTGGGCTAGAGGGTAATGAGCAGTTCTTC.

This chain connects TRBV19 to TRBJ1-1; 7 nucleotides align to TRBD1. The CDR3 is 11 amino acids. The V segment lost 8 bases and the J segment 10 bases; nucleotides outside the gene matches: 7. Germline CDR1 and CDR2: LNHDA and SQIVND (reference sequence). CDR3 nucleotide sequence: TGTGCCAGTCGAGGGGGCAGGGGAGCTTTCTTT. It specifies CASRGGRGAFF.

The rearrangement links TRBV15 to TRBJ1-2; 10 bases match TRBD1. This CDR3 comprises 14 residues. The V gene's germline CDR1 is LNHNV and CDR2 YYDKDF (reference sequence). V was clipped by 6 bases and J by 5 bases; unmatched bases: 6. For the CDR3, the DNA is TGTGCCACCAGGTGGGACAGGGGTATTTATGGCTACACCTTC. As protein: CATRWDRGIYGYTF.

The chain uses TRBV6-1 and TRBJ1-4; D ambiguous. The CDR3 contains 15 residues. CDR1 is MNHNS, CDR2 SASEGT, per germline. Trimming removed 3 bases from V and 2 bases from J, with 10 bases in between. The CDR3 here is CASSDLVGTNEKLFF. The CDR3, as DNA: TGTGCCAGCAGTGATTTGGTGGGGACTAATGAAAAACTGTTTTTT.

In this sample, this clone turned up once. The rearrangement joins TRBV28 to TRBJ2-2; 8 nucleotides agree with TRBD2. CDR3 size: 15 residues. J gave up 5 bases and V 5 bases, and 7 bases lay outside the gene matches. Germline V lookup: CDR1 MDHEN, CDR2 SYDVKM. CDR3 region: CASSPGSGGTGELFF. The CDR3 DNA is TGTGCCAGCAGTCCGGGGAGCGGGGGAACCGGGGAGCTGTTTTTT.